This T cell receptor beta chain was documented in a study of a mutant IDH1 vaccine in newly diagnosed glioma. Overall study context: Patients had eight vaccinations, in weeks 1, 3, 5, 7, 11, 15, 19 and 23. Earlier care involved radiotherapy, temozolomide, or both, and the majority received both. Findings and caveats of the study: 93.3% of patients showed vaccine-induced immune responses across multiple MHC alleles.

Remarks on this clone: Its antigen is currently unknown.

Germline CDR1 SGHAT, CDR2 FQNNGV. Trimming removed 1 base from V and 0 bases from J, with 18 bases in between. CDR3 length equals 18 residues. Assay used: immunoSEQ multiplex PCR; TCRdb lists only in-frame clones, some missing. The sample consists of 40,000 or so clones, 84% of them appearing once. Time point here: week 11, during vaccination. The vaccine gave 300 ug of a 20-mer mutant IDH1 peptide subcutaneously per dose. Each astrocytoma in the donors was new, WHO grade 3 or 4, IDH1-mutant and ATRX-lost. The source is a middle-aged man with glioma. The chain has TRBV11-2 and TRBJ1-1; weak D call: TRBD1 (6 bases). The sequencing here drew on PBMCs, taken from a glioma patient whose treatment included an IDH1 peptide vaccine. In DNA, the CDR3 is TGTGCCAGCAGCTTAGGAGGGTGGACAGAGATCATGAACACTGAAGCTTTCTTT. The encoded protein is CASSLGGWTEIMNTEAFF.